The present T cell receptor beta chain was sequenced within a study of blood T cell repertoires in COVID-19. The repertoire was sequenced with immunoSEQ multiplex PCR; TCRdb's copy has only in-frame clones and lacks some. The sample lists under 350,000 clones, 85% occurring once. The CDR3 spans 15 residues. Germline CDR1 is PRHDT and CDR2 is FYEKMQ (reference sequence). Losses at the gene ends were 5 bases for V and 3 bases for J; bases not matched to a gene: 6. The chain is built from TRBV13 and TRBJ2-5, with 10 positions matching TRBD1. The material sequenced was peripheral blood. The sequence came from a human donor in a cohort sampled during active COVID-19. Here the CDR3 reads CASSLTGTGEETQYF. In nucleotides, the CDR3 is TGTGCCAGCAGCCTCACCGGGACAGGGGAAGAGACCCAGTACTTC.